This T cell receptor beta chain was sequenced in a study of cytomegalovirus exposure and HLA in healthy donors. About the research overall: Researchers previously reported finding 117 million unique TCR beta sequences from 150 million to 200 million T cells. Regarding the study as a whole: Sequencing depth roughly uniform across donors was assumed in presence/absence analyses. Cytomegalovirus status, reportedly, was diagnosed with high specificity and sensitivity by the classifier.

About this clone itself: The target antigen is unknown.

This CDR3 spans 17 amino acids. Germline lookup yields CDR1 LGHNA and CDR2 YNFKEQ. With 4 bases clipped from V and 0 bases from J, the junction kept 7 bases outside the gene matches. Vbeta (60) and Jbeta (13) primers were used in the PCR. How the authors handled the data: An analysis that came later counted approximately 76 million unique TCR beta chains, 9 million to 12 million shared. The method was immunoSEQ multiplex PCR; TCRdb's version includes in-frame clones alone and lacks a portion of them. Clonal size and the V and J genes are those of that table, whereas D and trimming came from the DNA. The data show some 52,000 clones, approximately 77% seen once.

This sequence originates from a woman between 50 and 59 years old in good health and CMV-seronegative. The chain combines TRBV4-2 with TRBJ2-2; 8 positions agree with TRBD2. Sequencing used PBMCs. DNA for the CDR3: TGTGCCAGCAGCCTGGGGCGGGGGGCGGCGAACACCGGGGAGCTGTTTTTT. Translating gives CASSLGRGAANTGELFF.